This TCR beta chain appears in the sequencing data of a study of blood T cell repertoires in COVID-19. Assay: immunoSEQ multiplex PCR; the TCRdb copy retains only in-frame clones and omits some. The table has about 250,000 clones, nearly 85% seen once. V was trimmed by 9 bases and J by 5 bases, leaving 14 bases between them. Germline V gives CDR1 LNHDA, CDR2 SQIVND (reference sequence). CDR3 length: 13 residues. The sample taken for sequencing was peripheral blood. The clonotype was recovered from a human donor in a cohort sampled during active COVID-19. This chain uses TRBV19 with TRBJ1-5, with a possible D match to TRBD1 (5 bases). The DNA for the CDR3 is TGTGCCAGCGGGGGGACGGTTGATCAGCCCCAGCATTTT. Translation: CASGGTVDQPQHF.